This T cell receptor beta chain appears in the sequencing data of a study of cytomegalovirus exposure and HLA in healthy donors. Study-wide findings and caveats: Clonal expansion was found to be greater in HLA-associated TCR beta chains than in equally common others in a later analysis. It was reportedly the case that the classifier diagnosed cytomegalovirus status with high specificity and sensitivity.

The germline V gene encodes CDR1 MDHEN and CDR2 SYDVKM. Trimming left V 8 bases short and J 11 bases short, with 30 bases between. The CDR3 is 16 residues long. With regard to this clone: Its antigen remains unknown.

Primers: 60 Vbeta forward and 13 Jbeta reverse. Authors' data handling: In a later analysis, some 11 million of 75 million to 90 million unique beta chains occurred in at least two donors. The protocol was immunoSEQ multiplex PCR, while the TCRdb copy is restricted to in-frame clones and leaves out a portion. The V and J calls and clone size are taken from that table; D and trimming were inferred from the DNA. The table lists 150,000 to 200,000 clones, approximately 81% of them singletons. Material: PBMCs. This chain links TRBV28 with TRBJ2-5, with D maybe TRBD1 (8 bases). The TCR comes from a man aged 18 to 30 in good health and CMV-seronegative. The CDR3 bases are TGTGCCAGCTCTGGGACAGGCAAGGCCCATGGGGGGGAGCAGTACTTC. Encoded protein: CASSGTGKAHGGEQYF.